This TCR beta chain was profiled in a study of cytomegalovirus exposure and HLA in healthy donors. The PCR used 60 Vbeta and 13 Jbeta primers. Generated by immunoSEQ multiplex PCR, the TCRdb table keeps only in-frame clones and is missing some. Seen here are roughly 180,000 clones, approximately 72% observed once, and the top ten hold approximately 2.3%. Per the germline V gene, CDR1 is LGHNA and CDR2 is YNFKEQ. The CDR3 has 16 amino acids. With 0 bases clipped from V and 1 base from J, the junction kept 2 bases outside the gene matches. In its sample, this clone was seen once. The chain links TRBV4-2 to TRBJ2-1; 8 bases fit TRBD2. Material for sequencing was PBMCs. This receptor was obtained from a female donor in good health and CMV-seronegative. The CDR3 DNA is TGTGCCAGCAGCCAAGATACTAGCGGATCCTACAATGAGCAGTTCTTC. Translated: CASSQDTSGSYNEQFF.